In its sample, the clone carrying this TCR beta chain was seen a few times. The antigen remains undetermined. Peripheral blood was collected from the related graft donor on the marrow donation day. This sample is drawn from a study of T cells after posttransplantation cyclophosphamide. Sequencing used immunoSEQ multiplex PCR; TCRdb keeps in-frame clones, though not all of them. The sample yields about 22,000 clones, without any singletons. Findings of the study overall: TRB overlap between skin or GI tissue T cells and blood was limited. TRB clonality was highly associated with recipient CMV seropositivity and reactivation. Later post-transplant blood repertoires were often dominated by donor CD8+ memory clones.

This TCR came from a woman in her fifties or sixties in good health, CMV-negative, and a related stem cell transplant donor. Source material: PBMCs.

This CDR3 is CASSSWTGGGEETQYF. The CDR3 coding sequence is TGTGCCAGCAGCTCTTGGACAGGGGGCGGAGAGGAGACCCAGTACTTC. The chain recombines TRBV7-9 with TRBJ2-5; 11 nucleotides line up with TRBD1. Germline V CDR1 and CDR2: SEHNR, FQNEAQ (reference sequence). Trimming removed 4 bases from V and 5 bases from J; junction bases left unmatched: 9. The CDR3 contains 16 residues.